Listed below are T cell receptor beta chains from one sample, sequenced in a study of blood T cell repertoires in COVID-19. Sequenced by immunoSEQ multiplex PCR; TCRdb stores in-frame clones only, minus some. The sample lists some 320,000 clones; about 88% were seen once. What was sequenced was PBMCs or T cells enriched from blood (not recorded which). These receptors were obtained from a man in his sixties who had recovered from COVID-19. CDR3s leave out the opening cysteine and the closing phenylalanine or tryptophan.

J gene | V gene | CDR3 protein
TRBJ1-2 | TRBV6-2/TRBV6-3 | ASSFSEGYGYGYT
TRBJ2-3 | TRBV10-3 | AISGDDRGNRNTQY
TRBJ1-2 | TRBV5-8 | ASSLVGRVDGYT
TRBJ1-6 | TRBV7-9 | ASSPSYLH
TRBJ1-3 | TRBV5-6 | ASNNRGPGNTIY
TRBJ1-2 | TRBV13 | ASSLGHGQGDYGYT
TRBJ2-5 | TRBV11-3 | ASSLRWETQY
TRBJ1-1 | TRBV7-8 | ASSSPPRAGTGAF
TRBJ1-5 | TRBV27 | ASSPALGNQPQH
TRBJ2-3 | TRBV5-4 | ASSRTSGGEATDTQY
TRBJ1-5 | TRBV19 | ASSRQGQGEQPQH
TRBJ2-5 | TRBV12-2 | ASRLVVGRLAGGHLGQETQY
TRBJ1-2 | TRBV29-1 | SVDRVLTRPVDYT
TRBJ2-1 | TRBV11-3 | ASSSGLAGPVFSYNEQF
TRBJ2-6 | TRBV5-1 | ASSQTPGPGANVLT
TRBJ2-3 | TRBV5-4 | ASSPLTSVITDTQY
TRBJ2-7 | TRBV19 | ASSLYYGGTYEQY
TRBJ2-2 | TRBV9 | ASSVRSKGRLGELF
TRBJ1-6 | TRBV11-1 | ATGTGDNSPLH
TRBJ2-7 | TRBV10-2 | ASLGDSYEQY
TRBJ2-1 | TRBV11-3 | ASSLPVGRGEQF
TRBJ2-5 | TRBV7-2 | ASSLTGTGLGETQY
TRBJ2-5 | TRBV7-2 | ASSLAGRGETQY
TRBJ1-4 | TRBV2 | ASRLAAGQNEKLF